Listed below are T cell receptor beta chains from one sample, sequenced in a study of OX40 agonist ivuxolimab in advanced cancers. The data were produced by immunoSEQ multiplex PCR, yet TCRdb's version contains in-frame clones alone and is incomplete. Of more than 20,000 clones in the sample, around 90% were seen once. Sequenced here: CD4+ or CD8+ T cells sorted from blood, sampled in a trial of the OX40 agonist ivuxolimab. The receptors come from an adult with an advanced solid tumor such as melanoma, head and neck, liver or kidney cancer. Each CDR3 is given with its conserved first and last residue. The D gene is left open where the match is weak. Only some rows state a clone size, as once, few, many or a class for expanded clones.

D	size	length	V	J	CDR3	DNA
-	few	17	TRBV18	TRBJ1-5	CASSPTERGREGQPQHF	TGTGCCAGCTCACCAACGGAGCGCGGCAGGGAGGGCCAGCCCCAGCATTTT
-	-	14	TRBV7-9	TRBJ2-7	CASSLGGLRYEQYF	TGTGCCAGCAGTTTAGGGGGGTTGAGATACGAGCAGTACTTC
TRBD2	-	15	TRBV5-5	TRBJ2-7	CASSLRLAGAYEQYF	TGTGCCAGCAGCTTGAGACTAGCGGGAGCGTACGAGCAGTACTTC
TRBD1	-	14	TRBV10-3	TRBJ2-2	CAITAQGGTGELFF	TGTGCCATCACCGCACAGGGGGGCACCGGGGAGCTGTTTTTT
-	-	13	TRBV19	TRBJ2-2	CASSEQFAGELFF	TGTGCCAGTAGCGAACAGTTCGCCGGGGAGCTGTTTTTT
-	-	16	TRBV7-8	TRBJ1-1	CASSLERLPLNTEAFF	TGTGCCAGCAGCTTAGAACGTCTTCCCCTGAACACTGAAGCTTTCTTT
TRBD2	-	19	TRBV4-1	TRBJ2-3	CASSQKPSGTSGRADTQYF	TGCGCCAGCAGCCAAAAACCTTCCGGGACTAGCGGGAGGGCGGATACGCAGTATTTT
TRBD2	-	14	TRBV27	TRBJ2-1	CASSYLAGENEQFF	TGTGCCAGCAGTTACCTAGCGGGGGAGAACGAGCAGTTCTTC
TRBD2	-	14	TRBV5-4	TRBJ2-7	CASSPGTKFGEQYF	TGTGCCAGCAGCCCCGGGACTAAGTTCGGCGAGCAGTACTTC
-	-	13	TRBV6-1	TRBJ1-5	CASSDRTLGPQHF	TGTGCCAGCAGTGACAGGACGTTGGGGCCCCAGCATTTT
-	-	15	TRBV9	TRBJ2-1	CASSVGGGPYNEQFF	TGTGCCAGCAGCGTAGGGGGGGGCCCCTACAATGAGCAGTTCTTC
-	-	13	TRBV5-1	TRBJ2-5	CASSRWTGETQYF	TGCGCCAGCAGTCGCTGGACCGGCGAGACCCAGTACTTC
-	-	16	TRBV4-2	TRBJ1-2	CASSQVSEGVDYGYTF	TGTGCCAGCAGCCAAGTGAGCGAGGGTGTGGACTATGGCTACACCTTC
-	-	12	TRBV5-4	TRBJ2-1	CASSLTWNEQFF	TGTGCCAGCAGCTTAACTTGGAATGAGCAGTTCTTC
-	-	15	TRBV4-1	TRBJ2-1	CASSQAWLAYDEQFF	TGCGCCAGCAGCCAAGCTTGGCTAGCGTACGATGAGCAGTTCTTC
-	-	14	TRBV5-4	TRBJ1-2	CASSFGGSDYGYTF	TGTGCCAGCAGCTTTGGAGGGTCTGACTATGGCTACACCTTC
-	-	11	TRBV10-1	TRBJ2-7	CASSRGYEQYF	TGCGCCAGCAGTCGTGGGTACGAGCAGTACTTC
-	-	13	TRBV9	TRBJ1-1	CASSVVRGPEAFF	TGTGCCAGCAGCGTAGTCCGGGGTCCTGAAGCTTTCTTT
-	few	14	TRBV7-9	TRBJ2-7	CASSSRQITDEQYF	TGTGCCAGCAGCTCCCGGCAAATCACGGACGAGCAGTACTTC
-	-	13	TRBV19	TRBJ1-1	CASSITGRTEAFF	TGTGCCAGTAGTATAACAGGGCGGACTGAAGCTTTCTTT
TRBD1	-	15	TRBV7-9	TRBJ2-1	CASSSRDRDLDEQFF	TGTGCCAGCAGCTCTCGGGACAGAGATTTGGATGAGCAGTTCTTC
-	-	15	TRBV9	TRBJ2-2	CASSGRTGNTGELFF	TGTGCCAGCAGCGGAAGAACAGGGAACACCGGGGAGCTGTTTTTT
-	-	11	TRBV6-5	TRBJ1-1	CASRANTEAFF	TGTGCCAGCAGGGCTAACACTGAAGCTTTCTTT
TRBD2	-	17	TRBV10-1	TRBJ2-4	CASSGGWSGSSGNIQYF	TGCGCCAGCTCCGGGGGATGGAGCGGGAGCTCGGGGAACATTCAGTACTTC
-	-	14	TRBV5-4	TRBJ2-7	CASSPTGGRDEQYF	TGTGCCAGCAGCCCGACCGGGGGCCGGGACGAGCAGTACTTC
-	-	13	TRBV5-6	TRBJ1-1	CASSLALNTEAFF	TGTGCCAGCAGCTTGGCCCTAAACACTGAAGCTTTCTTT
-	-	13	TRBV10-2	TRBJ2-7	CASSGLRSYEQYF	TGCGCCAGCAGTGGGTTAAGGAGCTACGAGCAGTACTTC
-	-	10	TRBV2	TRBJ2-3	CASTSDTQYF	TGTGCCAGCACTTCAGATACGCAGTATTTT
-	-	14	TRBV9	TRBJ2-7	CASSGRGNSYEQYF	TGTGCCAGCAGCGGGAGGGGGAACTCCTACGAGCAGTACTTC
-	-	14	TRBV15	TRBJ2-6	CATSADLEANVLTF	TGTGCCACCAGCGCGGACCTCGAGGCCAACGTCCTGACTTTC
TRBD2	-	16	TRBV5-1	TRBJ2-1	CASSLKSGLADNEQFF	TGCGCCAGCAGCTTGAAATCCGGACTAGCGGACAATGAGCAGTTCTTC
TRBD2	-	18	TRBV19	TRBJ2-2	CASSALWRDGRAPGELFF	TGTGCCAGTAGTGCCCTGTGGAGGGACGGGAGGGCCCCCGGGGAGCTGTTTTTT
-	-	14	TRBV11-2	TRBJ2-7	CASSPYRTGYEQYF	TGTGCCAGCAGCCCCTATAGGACGGGCTACGAGCAGTACTTC
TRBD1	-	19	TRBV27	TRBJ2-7	CASSPLYRDSGLQTYEQYF	TGTGCCAGCAGTCCATTATACCGGGACAGCGGCCTCCAAACCTACGAGCAGTACTTC
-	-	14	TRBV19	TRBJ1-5	CASSILLGGQPQHF	TGTGCCAGTAGTATCCTGCTAGGGGGTCAGCCCCAGCATTTT
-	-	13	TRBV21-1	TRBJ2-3	CASSISGVDTQYF	TGTGCCAGCAGCATTTCAGGGGTAGATACGCAGTATTTT
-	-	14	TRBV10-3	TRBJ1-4	CAISESMQGKGLFF	TGTGCCATCAGTGAGTCGATGCAGGGGAAAGGACTGTTTTTT
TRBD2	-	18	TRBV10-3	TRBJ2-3	CAISEFPGTSGSKDTQYF	TGTGCCATCAGTGAGTTTCCGGGGACTAGCGGGAGCAAGGATACGCAGTATTTT
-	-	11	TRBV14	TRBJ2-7	CASSRRYEQYF	TGTGCCAGCAGCCGACGGTACGAGCAGTACTTC
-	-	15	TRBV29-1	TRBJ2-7	CSVEVAGASSYEQYF	TGCAGCGTTGAAGTGGCAGGGGCCAGCTCCTACGAGCAGTACTTC
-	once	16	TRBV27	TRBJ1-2	CASRAAETGMRNGYTF	TGTGCCAGCAGGGCGGCTGAAACGGGGATGCGTAATGGCTACACCTTC
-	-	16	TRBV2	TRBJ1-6	CASRLQQNSYNSPLHF	TGTGCCAGCAGGCTCCAGCAGAACTCCTATAATTCACCCCTCCACTTT
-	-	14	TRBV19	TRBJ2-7	CASSAGTFSYEQYF	TGTGCCAGTAGCGCCGGGACTTTCTCCTACGAGCAGTACTTC
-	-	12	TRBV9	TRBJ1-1	CASGNTITEAFF	TGTGCCAGCGGTAACACCATCACTGAAGCTTTCTTT
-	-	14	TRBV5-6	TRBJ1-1	CATNRQFLNTEAFF	TGTGCCACAAATAGACAGTTCCTGAACACTGAAGCTTTCTTT
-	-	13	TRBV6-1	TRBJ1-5	CASSVVGKQPQHF	TGTGCCAGCAGTGTAGTCGGCAAGCAGCCCCAGCATTTT
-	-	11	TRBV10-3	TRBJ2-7	CAISHSYEQYF	TGTGCCATCAGCCACTCCTACGAGCAGTACTTC
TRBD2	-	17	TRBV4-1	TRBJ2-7	CASSPRVAGRLDYEQYF	TGCGCCAGCAGCCCACGGGTAGCGGGAAGACTTGACTACGAGCAGTACTTC
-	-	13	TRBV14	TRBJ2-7	CASSRPRTYEQYF	TGTGCCAGCAGCCGACCGCGAACCTACGAGCAGTACTTC
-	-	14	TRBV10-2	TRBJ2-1	CASSERSDHNEQFF	TGCGCCAGCAGTGAGAGGAGCGATCACAATGAGCAGTTCTTC
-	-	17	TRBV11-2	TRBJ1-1	CASSTRSLGEVATEAFF	TGTGCCAGCAGCACTCGATCTTTGGGGGAGGTGGCCACTGAAGCTTTCTTT